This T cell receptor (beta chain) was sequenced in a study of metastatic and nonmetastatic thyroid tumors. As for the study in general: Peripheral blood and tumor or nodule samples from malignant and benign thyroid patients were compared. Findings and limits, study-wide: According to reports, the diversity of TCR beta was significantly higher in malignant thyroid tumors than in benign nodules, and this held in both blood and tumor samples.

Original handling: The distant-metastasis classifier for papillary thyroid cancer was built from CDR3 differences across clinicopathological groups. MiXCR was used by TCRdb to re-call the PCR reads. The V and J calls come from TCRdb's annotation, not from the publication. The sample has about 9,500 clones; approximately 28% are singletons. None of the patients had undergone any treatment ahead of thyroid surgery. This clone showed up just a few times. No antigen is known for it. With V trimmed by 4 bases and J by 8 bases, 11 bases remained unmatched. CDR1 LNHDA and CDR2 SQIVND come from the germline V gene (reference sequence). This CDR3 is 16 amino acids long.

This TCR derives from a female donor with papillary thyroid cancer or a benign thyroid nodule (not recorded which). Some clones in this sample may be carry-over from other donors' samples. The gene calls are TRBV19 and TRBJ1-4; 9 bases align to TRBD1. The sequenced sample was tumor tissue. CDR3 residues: CASSTLAGTGYEKLFF. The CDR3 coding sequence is TGTGCCAGTAGTACTCTAGCCGGGACAGGGTACGAAAAACTGTTTTTT.